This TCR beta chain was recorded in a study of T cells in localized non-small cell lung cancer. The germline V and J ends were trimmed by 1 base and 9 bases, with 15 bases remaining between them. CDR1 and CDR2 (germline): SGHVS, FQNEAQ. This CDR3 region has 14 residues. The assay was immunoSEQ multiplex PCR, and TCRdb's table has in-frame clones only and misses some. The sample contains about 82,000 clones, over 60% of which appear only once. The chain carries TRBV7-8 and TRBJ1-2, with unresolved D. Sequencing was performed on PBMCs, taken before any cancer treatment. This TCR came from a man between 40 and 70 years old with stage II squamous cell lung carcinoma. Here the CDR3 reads CASSLDGGISRYTF. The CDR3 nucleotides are TGTGCCAGCAGCTTAGATGGCGGCATTTCTCGCTACACCTTC.